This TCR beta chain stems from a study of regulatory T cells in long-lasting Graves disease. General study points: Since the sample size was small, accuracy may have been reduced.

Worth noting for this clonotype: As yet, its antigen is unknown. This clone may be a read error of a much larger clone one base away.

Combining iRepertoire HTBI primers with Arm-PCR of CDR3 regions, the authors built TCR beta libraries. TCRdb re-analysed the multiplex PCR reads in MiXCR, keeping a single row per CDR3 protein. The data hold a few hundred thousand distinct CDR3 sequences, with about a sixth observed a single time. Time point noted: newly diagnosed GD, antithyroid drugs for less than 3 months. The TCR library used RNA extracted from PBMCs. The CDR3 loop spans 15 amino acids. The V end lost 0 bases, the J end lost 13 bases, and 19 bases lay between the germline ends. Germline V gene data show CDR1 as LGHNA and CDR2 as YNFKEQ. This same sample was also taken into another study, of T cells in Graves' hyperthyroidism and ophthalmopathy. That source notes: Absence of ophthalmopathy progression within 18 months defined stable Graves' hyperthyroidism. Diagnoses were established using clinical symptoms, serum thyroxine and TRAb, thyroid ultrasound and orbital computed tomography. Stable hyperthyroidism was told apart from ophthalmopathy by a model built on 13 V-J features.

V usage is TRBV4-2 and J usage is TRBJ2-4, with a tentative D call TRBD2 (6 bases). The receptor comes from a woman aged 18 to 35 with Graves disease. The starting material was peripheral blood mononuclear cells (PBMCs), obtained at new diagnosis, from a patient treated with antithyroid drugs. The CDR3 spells CASSQDVYGGNEQYF. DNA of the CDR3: TGTGCCAGCAGCCAAGATGTTTATGGAGGGAATGAGCAGTACTTC.